The rows below give T cell receptor beta chains drawn from one sample of a study of blood T cell repertoires in COVID-19. The protocol was immunoSEQ multiplex PCR, while the TCRdb copy is restricted to in-frame clones and leaves out a portion. The table includes some 210,000 clones, approximately 90% detected once. Source material: peripheral blood. These receptors were taken from a man aged 25-45 years with acute or convalescent COVID-19. CDR3s include the opening cysteine and the closing phenylalanine or tryptophan. The D gene is left open where the match is weak. Size is omitted from some rows. Given values are once, few, many or a class for expanded clones.

v_call	j_call	d_call	clone_size	cdr3_nt	cdr3_aa
TRBV18	TRBJ1-2	.	.	TGTGCCAGCTCACCACCTTTGGGGGGTAACTATGGCTACACCTTC	CASSPPLGGNYGYTF
TRBV29-1	TRBJ2-5	TRBD2	.	TGCAGCGTTGAAGCGGGGGGGGAGTACTTC	CSVEAGGEYF
TRBV6-6	TRBJ2-5	TRBD1	.	TGTGCCAGCAGTACCAGGACAGGGGGCCAAGAGACCCAGTACTTC	CASSTRTGGQETQYF
TRBV28	TRBJ1-4	.	.	TGTGCCAGCAGTTTAGGGGGGGCCGGTGAAAAACTGTTTTTT	CASSLGGAGEKLFF
TRBV2	TRBJ2-5	.	.	TGTGCCAGCAGTGCTCAACAGGGACAAGAGACCCAGTACTTC	CASSAQQGQETQYF
TRBV15	TRBJ1-5	.	.	TGTGCCACCAGCAGAGACCTACAGGGATGGCAGCCCCAGCATTTT	CATSRDLQGWQPQHF
TRBV2	TRBJ2-1	TRBD2	.	TGTGCCACCCAGGCGTGGGCTAGCGGTTACAATGAGCAGTTCTTC	CATQAWASGYNEQFF
TRBV5-5	TRBJ1-1	.	.	TGTGCCAGCAGCTTGGGCGGGCTAAACACTGAAGCTTTCTTT	CASSLGGLNTEAFF
TRBV11-2	TRBJ2-5	TRBD2	.	TGTGCCAGCAGCGACACTAGCGGGAGGTTAGAGACCCAGTACTTC	CASSDTSGRLETQYF
TRBV28	TRBJ1-6	.	once	TGTGCCAGCAGTTTATGGTTGGGGAGTGGCAATTCACCCCTCCACTTT	CASSLWLGSGNSPLHF
TRBV27	TRBJ2-1	.	.	TGTGCCAGCAGTCTGACAGGTCCCCACAATGAGCAGTTCTTC	CASSLTGPHNEQFF
TRBV6-1	TRBJ1-5	.	once	TGTGCCAGCAGTGAAGTGGGGGCGAATCAGCCCCAGCATTTT	CASSEVGANQPQHF
TRBV27	TRBJ1-4	.	once	TGTGCCAGCTCCCATAATGAAAAACTGTTTTTT	CASSHNEKLFF
TRBV5-4	TRBJ2-3	.	.	TGTGCCAGCAGCTCTCATGTTTCAGCAGATACGCAGTATTTT	CASSSHVSADTQYF
TRBV19	TRBJ1-2	.	.	TGTGCCAGTAGTGCCGACGGACAGAACTATGGCTACACCTTC	CASSADGQNYGYTF
TRBV27	TRBJ1-5	.	.	TGTGCCAGCGCTGACCCTCGGGGGGTCCCCAATCAGCCCCAGCATTTT	CASADPRGVPNQPQHF
TRBV6-5	TRBJ2-5	.	.	TGTGCCAGCAGTCGTGAAGAGACCCAGTACTTC	CASSREETQYF
TRBV5-5	TRBJ1-1	.	.	TGTGCCAGCAGCCAGACCCAGGGACTTGAAGCTTTCTTT	CASSQTQGLEAFF
TRBV19	TRBJ1-1	.	.	TGTGCCAGTAGGAGAGGCTGGTACACTGAAGCTTTCTTT	CASRRGWYTEAFF
TRBV5-1	TRBJ2-3	TRBD1	.	TGCGCCAGCAGCTTGAGGGGGCCAGATACGCAGTATTTT	CASSLRGPDTQYF
TRBV18	TRBJ1-5	.	.	TGTGCCAGCTCCCCGGGACACAACAATCAGCCCCAGCATTTT	CASSPGHNNQPQHF
TRBV11-2	TRBJ2-7	TRBD1	.	TGTGCCAGCAGCTCGTCCGGGACAGGGTATTCCTACGAGCAGTACTTC	CASSSSGTGYSYEQYF
TRBV19	TRBJ1-5	TRBD1	.	TGTGCCAGTAGTCTACGGACAGGGGGATATCAGCCCCAGCATTTT	CASSLRTGGYQPQHF
TRBV5-1	TRBJ2-2	.	.	TGCGCCAGCAGCCCCCGACAGACCAACACCGGGGAGCTGTTTTTT	CASSPRQTNTGELFF
TRBV18	TRBJ2-5	.	.	TGTGCCAGCTCACCATCGGGACTCATCAATCAAGAGACCCAGTACTTC	CASSPSGLINQETQYF
TRBV5-6	TRBJ1-5	.	.	TGTGCCAGCAGCTTATTAGGACAGACGCGCAATCAGCCCCAGCATTTT	CASSLLGQTRNQPQHF
TRBV14	TRBJ2-1	.	few	TGTGCCAGCAGACTAGACTTCTCCTACAATGAGCAGTTCTTC	CASRLDFSYNEQFF
TRBV30	TRBJ2-1	TRBD2	once	TGTGCCTGGAGTGTACAACTAGCGAGAACCTACAATGAGCAGTTCTTC	CAWSVQLARTYNEQFF
TRBV6-5	TRBJ1-1	.	.	TGTGCCAGCAATACAGGGACGACTGAAGCTTTCTTT	CASNTGTTEAFF
TRBV28	TRBJ1-1	.	.	TGTGCCAGCAGTTTAGGGACTCAGGGAGGACTGGGTAAAGCTTTCTTT	CASSLGTQGGLGKAFF
TRBV11-2	TRBJ2-1	.	.	TGTGCCAGCAGCTTAGATCCGGACTTATACAATGAGCAGTTCTTC	CASSLDPDLYNEQFF
TRBV10-3	TRBJ2-2	.	.	TGTGCCACAATATACGGGGGAGTTGGGACCGGGGAGCTGTTTTTT	CATIYGGVGTGELFF
TRBV5-1	TRBJ2-3	TRBD1	.	TGCGCCAGCAGCCGGGACAGGGAGGAGGATACGCAGTATTTT	CASSRDREEDTQYF
TRBV7-3	TRBJ2-3	.	.	TGTGCCAGCAGCTCGCACGCGGCCGGGAGGCAGTATTTT	CASSSHAAGRQYF
TRBV7-9	TRBJ2-7	.	.	TGTGCCAGCAGCGGCTACCGGGTCACTATCTACGAGCAGTACTTC	CASSGYRVTIYEQYF
TRBV28	TRBJ1-2	.	once	TGTGCCAGCAGTTTATCGGACAGATACTATGGCTACACCTTC	CASSLSDRYYGYTF
TRBV30	TRBJ1-1	.	once	TGTGCCTGGAGTGTTACAGTGAACACTGAAGCTTTCTTT	CAWSVTVNTEAFF
TRBV7-9	TRBJ2-7	.	few	TGTGCCAGCAGTGACTCAGACTACGAGCAGTACTTC	CASSDSDYEQYF
TRBV29-1	TRBJ2-7	TRBD1	.	TGCAGCGTTCTGAATCCGGGACAGGCCTCTAAGGAGCAGTACTTC	CSVLNPGQASKEQYF